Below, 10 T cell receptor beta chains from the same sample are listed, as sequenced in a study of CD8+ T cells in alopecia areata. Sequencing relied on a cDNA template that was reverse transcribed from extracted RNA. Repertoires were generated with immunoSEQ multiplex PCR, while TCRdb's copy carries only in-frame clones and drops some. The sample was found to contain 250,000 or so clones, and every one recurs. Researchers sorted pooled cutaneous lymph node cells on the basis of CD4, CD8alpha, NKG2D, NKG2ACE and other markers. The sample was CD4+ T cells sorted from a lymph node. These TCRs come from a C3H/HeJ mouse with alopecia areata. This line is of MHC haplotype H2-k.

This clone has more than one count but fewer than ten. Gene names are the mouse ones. The part of the CDR3 DNA that was read is TGTGCCAGCAGCCAAGCCTGGGGGGGCGAGGCT. Encoded protein: CASSQAWGGEA. The full CDR3 is CASSQAWGGEAEQFF. V and J are TRBV5 and TRBJ2-1, with 10 bases that match TRBD2. The CDR3 end lies 4 residues beyond the end of the read and is filled in from the germline J gene. The CDR3 extends over 15 amino acids. Germline-derived CDR1 and CDR2 are LGHNA and YNLKQL (reference sequence).

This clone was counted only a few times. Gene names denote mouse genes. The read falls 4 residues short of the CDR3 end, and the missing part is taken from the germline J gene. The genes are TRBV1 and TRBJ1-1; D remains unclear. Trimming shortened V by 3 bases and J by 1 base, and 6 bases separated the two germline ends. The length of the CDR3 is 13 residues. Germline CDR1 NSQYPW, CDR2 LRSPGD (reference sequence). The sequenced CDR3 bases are TGCACCTGCAGTGCCTCCAGGAACACA. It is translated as CTCSASRNT. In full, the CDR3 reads CTCSASRNTEVFF.

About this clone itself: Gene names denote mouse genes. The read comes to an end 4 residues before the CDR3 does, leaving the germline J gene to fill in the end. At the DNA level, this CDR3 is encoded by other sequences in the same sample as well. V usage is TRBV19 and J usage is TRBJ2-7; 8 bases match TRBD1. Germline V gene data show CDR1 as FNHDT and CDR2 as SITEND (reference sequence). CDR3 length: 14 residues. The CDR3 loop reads CASSIGTGRYEQYF. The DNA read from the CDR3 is TGTGCCAGCAGTATAGGGACAGGGCGTTAT.

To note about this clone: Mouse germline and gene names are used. The CDR3 region is CASRDSPQDTQYF. The sequenced CDR3 bases are TGTGCCAGCAGGGACAGCCCTCAAGAC. The chain links TRBV19 to TRBJ2-5; D is perhaps TRBD1 (6 bases). The read comes to an end 4 residues before the CDR3 does, leaving the germline J gene to fill in the end. The CDR3 extends over 13 amino acids. The ends were cut back, 5 bases at V and 3 bases at J, with 10 bases in the middle. Germline V gene data show CDR1 as FNHDT and CDR2 as SITEND (reference sequence).

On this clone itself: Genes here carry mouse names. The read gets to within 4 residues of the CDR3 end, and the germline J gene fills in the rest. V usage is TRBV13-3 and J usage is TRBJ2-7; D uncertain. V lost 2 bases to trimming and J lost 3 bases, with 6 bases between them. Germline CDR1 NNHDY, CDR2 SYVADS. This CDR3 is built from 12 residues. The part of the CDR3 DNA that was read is TGTGCCAGCAGTGAAGACATCTAT. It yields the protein CASSEDIY. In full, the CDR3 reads CASSEDIYEQYF.

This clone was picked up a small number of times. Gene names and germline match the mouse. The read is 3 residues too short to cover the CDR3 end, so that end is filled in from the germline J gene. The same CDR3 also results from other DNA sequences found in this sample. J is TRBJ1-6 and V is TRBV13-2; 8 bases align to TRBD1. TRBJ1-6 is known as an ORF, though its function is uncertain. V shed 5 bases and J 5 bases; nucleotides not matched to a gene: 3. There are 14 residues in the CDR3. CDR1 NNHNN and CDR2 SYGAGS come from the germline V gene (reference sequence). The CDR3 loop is CASGGTGDNSPLYF. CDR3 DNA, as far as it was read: TGTGCCAGCGGGGGGACAGGAGATAATTCGCCC.

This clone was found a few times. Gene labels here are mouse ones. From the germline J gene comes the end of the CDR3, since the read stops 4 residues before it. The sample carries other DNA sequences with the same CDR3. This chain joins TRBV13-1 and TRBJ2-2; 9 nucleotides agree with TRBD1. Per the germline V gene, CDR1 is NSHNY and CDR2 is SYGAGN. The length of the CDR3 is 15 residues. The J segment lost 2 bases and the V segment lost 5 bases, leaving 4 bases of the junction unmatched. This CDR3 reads CASSPGTGNTGQLYF. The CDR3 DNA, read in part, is TGTGCCAGCAGCCCCGGGACAGGGAACACCGGG.

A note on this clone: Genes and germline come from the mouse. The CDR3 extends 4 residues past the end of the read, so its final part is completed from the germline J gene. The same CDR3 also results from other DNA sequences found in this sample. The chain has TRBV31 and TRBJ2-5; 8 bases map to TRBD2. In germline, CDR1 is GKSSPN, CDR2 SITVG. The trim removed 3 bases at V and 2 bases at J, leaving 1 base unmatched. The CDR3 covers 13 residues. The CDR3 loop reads CAWRGTGQDTQYF. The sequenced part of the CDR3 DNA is TGTGCCTGGAGGGGGACTGGCCAAGAC.

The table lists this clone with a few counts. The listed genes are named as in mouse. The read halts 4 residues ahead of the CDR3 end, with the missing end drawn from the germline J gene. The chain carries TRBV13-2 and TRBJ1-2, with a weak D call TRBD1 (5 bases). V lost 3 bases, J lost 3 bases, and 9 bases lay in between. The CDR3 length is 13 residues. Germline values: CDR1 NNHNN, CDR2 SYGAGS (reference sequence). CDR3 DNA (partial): TGTGCCAGCGGTGTCAGGGATGACTCC. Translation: CASGVRDDS. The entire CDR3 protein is CASGVRDDSDYTF.

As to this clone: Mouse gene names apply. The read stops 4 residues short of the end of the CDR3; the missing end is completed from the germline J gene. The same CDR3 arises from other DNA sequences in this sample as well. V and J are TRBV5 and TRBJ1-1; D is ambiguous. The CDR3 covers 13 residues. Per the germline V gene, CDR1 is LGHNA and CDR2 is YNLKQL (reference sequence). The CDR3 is CASSQDRQTEVFF. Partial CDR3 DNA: TGTGCCAGCAGCCAAGATAGACAAACA.